These 27 T cell receptor beta chains originate from one sample sequenced in a study of blood T cells in healthy people across ages. The authors ran a second PCR of 7 to 11 cycles using a sample-barcoded 5' primer and a J-beta primer mix. One entry per CDR3 protein, called by TCRdb with MiXCR from the 5' RACE reads. The table records fewer than 900,000 distinct CDR3 sequences, roughly 45% of them present only once. The sequenced sample consisted of blood. Source of these receptors: a woman aged 55-69 years in good health.

Regarding this clonotype: Being one base from a much bigger clone, this may be a read error. This chain uses TRBV12-3 or TRBV12-4 with TRBJ2-7, with 14 bases identical to TRBD2. J gave up 7 bases and V 3 bases, and 14 bases lay outside the gene matches. The CDR3 length is 18 residues. The CDR3 loop reads CASSLPGLTSGGGNEQYF. The CDR3 nucleotides read TGTGCCAGCAGTTTGCCCGGCCTGACTAGCGGGGGGGGTAATGAGCAGTACTTC.

The rearrangement joins TRBV2 to TRBJ1-2; D is perhaps TRBD1 (5 bases). Germline V gene data show CDR1 as SNHLY and CDR2 as FYNNEI. V lost 3 bases, J lost 4 bases, and 9 bases lay in between. The CDR3 runs to 13 residues. The CDR3, as DNA: TGTGCCAGCAGTGACAAGGGGCCCTATGGCTACACCTTC. Translated: CASSDKGPYGYTF.

The rearrangement uses TRBV11-2 and TRBJ1-2; D is unclear. Trimming removed 5 bases from V and 2 bases from J, with 12 bases in between. The CDR3 runs 14 residues. Germline V gene lookup returns CDR1 SGHAT and CDR2 FQNNGV. This CDR3 reads CASSARVGNYGYTF. CDR3 DNA sequence: TGTGCCAGCAGCGCGAGGGTTGGGAACTATGGCTACACCTTC.

The chain joins TRBV3-1 to TRBJ2-1, with 9 positions matching TRBD2. Trimming cost V 0 bases and J 2 bases; bases outside gene matches: 2. From germline, CDR1 is LGHDT and CDR2 YNNKEL (reference sequence). This CDR3 has 16 residues. The CDR3 DNA follows: TGTGCCAGCAGCCAAGATCCTAGCGGGACCTACAATGAGCAGTTCTTC. Amino acids: CASSQDPSGTYNEQFF.

A single count supports this clonotype. The rearrangement joins TRBV6-1 to TRBJ1-3, with TRBD1 matching 10 bases. Unmatched junction bases numbered 0, after V lost 8 bases and J lost 2 bases. CDR1 and CDR2 (germline): MNHNS, SASEGT. The CDR3 contains 13 residues. CDR3 nucleotides: TGTGCCAGCGGGACAGGGGCTGGAAACACCATATATTTT. The encoded protein is CASGTGAGNTIYF.

The chain joins TRBV10-1 to TRBJ2-5; D unclear. The ends were cut back, 4 bases at V and 5 bases at J, with 8 bases in the middle. The germline V gene encodes CDR1 WNHNN and CDR2 SYGVQD (reference sequence). The CDR3 runs to 12 residues. The CDR3 coding sequence is TGCGCCAGCAGTGCGGCCGGGGAGACCCAGTACTTC. Amino acids: CASSAAGETQYF.

J is TRBJ1-3 and V is TRBV12-3 or TRBV12-4, with D possibly being TRBD1 (6 bases). The CDR3 extends over 18 amino acids. V shed 3 bases and J shed 4 bases, with 22 bases lying between them. In DNA, the CDR3 is TGTGCCAGCAGTTTTCCTACTATTACAGGGAAAACCGGAAACACCATATATTTT. Translating gives CASSFPTITGKTGNTIYF.

V is TRBV5-1 and J is TRBJ2-7; TRBD1 matches at 9 bases. The CDR3 runs to 15 residues. Germline assignment: CDR1 SGHRS and CDR2 YFSETQ. Losses at the gene ends were 5 bases for V and 7 bases for J; bases not matched to a gene: 13. The CDR3 DNA reads as TGCGCCAGCAGACCCGGGACAGGGACCTACAATGAGCAGTACTTC. Its translation: CASRPGTGTYNEQYF.

This clonotype was found many times. The V gene is TRBV5-1, the J gene TRBJ2-7; 13 nucleotides agree with TRBD2. Germline CDR1 and CDR2: SGHRS and YFSETQ. Trimming removed 4 bases from V and 6 bases from J; junction bases left unmatched: 7. The CDR3 runs to 15 residues. The CDR3 coding sequence is TGCGCCAGCAGCACCGGGACTAGCGGGGAGACCGAGCAGTACTTC. This gives the protein CASSTGTSGETEQYF.

This rearrangement joins TRBV29-1 to TRBJ1-4; 12 positions match TRBD1. Germline V gives CDR1 SQVTM, CDR2 ANQGSEA. With 7 bases clipped from V and 7 bases from J, the junction kept 7 bases outside the gene matches. The length of the CDR3 is 14 residues. The CDR3 protein is CSGGTGGAGEKLFF. DNA for the CDR3: TGCAGCGGTGGGACAGGGGGCGCCGGTGAAAAACTGTTTTTT.

As for this clonotype: The junction and the germline gene differ at one end; a read error may be behind it. The rearrangement joins TRBV18 to TRBJ1-4; no clear D gene. This CDR3 has 13 residues. Germline CDR1 is KGHSH and CDR2 is LQKENI. The CDR3 sequence is CASPPPGNEKLFF. CDR3 coding DNA: TGTGCCAGCCCACCACCTGGGAATGAAAAACTGTTTTTT.

J is TRBJ2-2 and V is TRBV5-1; no definite D call. V shed 0 bases and J shed 3 bases, with 9 bases lying between them. This CDR3 spans 15 amino acids. In germline, CDR1 is SGHRS, CDR2 YFSETQ. The CDR3 protein is CASSLAPSDTGELFF. Here the CDR3 DNA reads TGCGCCAGCAGCTTGGCGCCCTCGGACACCGGGGAGCTGTTTTTT.

This clonotype was recorded at least ten times. This may stem from a read error, because a much larger clone lies one nucleotide away. This sequence joins TRBV27 and TRBJ2-1; 9 nucleotides match TRBD1. The CDR3 covers 14 residues. With 6 bases clipped from V and 9 bases from J, the junction kept 9 bases outside the gene matches. Germline CDR1 MNHEY, CDR2 SMNVEV (reference sequence). This CDR3 reads CASRVGQGGGEQFF. In DNA, the CDR3 is TGTGCCAGCAGGGTGGGACAGGGCGGTGGTGAGCAGTTCTTC.

This clonotype was recorded a few times. The J gene is TRBJ2-7, the V gene TRBV6-5, with D perhaps assigned TRBD1 or TRBD2 (6 bases each). The V gene's germline CDR1 is MNHEY and CDR2 SVGAGI. The CDR3 has 12 amino acids. The V end was cut by 7 bases, the J end by 1 base, with 8 bases between. The CDR3 spells CASKGGSYEQYF. CDR3 bases: TGTGCCAGCAAGGGGGGATCCTACGAGCAGTACTTC.

This chain uses TRBV7-2 with TRBJ2-7, with D possibly being TRBD1 or TRBD2 (5 bases each). The CDR3 totals 15 residues. Germline V gives CDR1 SGHTA, CDR2 FQGNSA. V was trimmed by 1 base and J by 4 bases, leaving 14 bases between them. In nucleotides, the CDR3 is TGTGCCAGCAGCTTAGATGGGGACGAACCGTACGAGCAGTACTTC. Translated, it gives CASSLDGDEPYEQYF.

This clonotype was picked up a small number of times. The chain links TRBV9 to TRBJ2-1; TRBD2 matches at 9 bases. Germline V gene data show CDR1 as SGDLS and CDR2 as YYNGEE. The CDR3 loop spans 16 amino acids. Trimming removed 0 bases from V and 4 bases from J; junction bases left unmatched: 5. The CDR3 loop reads CASSVEGTSQYNEQFF. In DNA, the CDR3 is TGTGCCAGCAGCGTAGAGGGGACTAGCCAATACAATGAGCAGTTCTTC.

This sequence joins TRBV29-1 and TRBJ2-1, with a weak D call TRBD1 (5 bases). TRBJ2-7 explains the end of the DNA better; the J call may be wrong. CDR3 length: 14 amino acids. Germline CDR1 and CDR2: SQVTM and ANQGSEA. This chain's CDR3 is CSVEQTDTYNEQYF. The CDR3 DNA sequence: TGCAGCGTTGAACAAACGGACACGTACAATGAGCAGTACTTC.

The chain uses TRBV7-7 and TRBJ2-1, with 11 bases matching TRBD2. J lost 10 bases, V lost 1 base, and 9 bases had no gene match. Germline CDR1 reads SSHAT; CDR2 reads FNYEAQ (reference sequence). This CDR3 has 16 amino acids. The CDR3 spells CASSLESSGGAEEQFF. The CDR3 nucleotides read TGTGCCAGCAGCTTAGAGAGTAGCGGGGGGGCCGAGGAGCAGTTCTTC.

Many counts were recorded for this clonotype. The chain is built from TRBV18 and TRBJ2-7; 11 nucleotides agree with TRBD2. Germline V gives CDR1 KGHSH, CDR2 LQKENI. J lost 6 bases, V lost 2 bases, and 6 bases had no gene match. The CDR3 loop spans 15 amino acids. DNA for the CDR3: TGTGCCAGCTCACCAGAGCTAGCGGGGGGAAGCGAGCAGTACTTC. Translation: CASSPELAGGSEQYF.

V and J are TRBV5-1 and TRBJ2-7; 8 bases map to TRBD2. Germline loops: CDR1 SGHRS, CDR2 YFSETQ. J was trimmed by 7 bases and V by 0 bases; bases with no gene match: 6. The CDR3 spans 14 residues. The CDR3 here is CASSLAAGAEEQYF. The DNA for the CDR3 is TGCGCCAGCAGCTTGGCAGCGGGAGCTGAAGAGCAGTACTTC. The whole variable domain, remainder taken from reference TRBV5-1 and TRBJ2-7, is KAGVTQTPRYLIKTRGQQVTLSCSPISGHRSVSWYQQTPGQGLQFLFEYFSETQRNKGNFPGRFSGRQFSNSRSEMNVSTLELGDSALYLCASSLAAGAEEQYFGPGTRLTVT.

This clonotype was observed a handful of times. The gene calls are TRBV19 and TRBJ2-4; 9 bases are a match to TRBD1. From germline, CDR1 is LNHDA and CDR2 SQIVND (reference sequence). The CDR3 length is 15 residues. V was pared by 7 bases and J by 0 bases, with 4 bases of the junction left unmatched. CDR3 residues: CASMGTGLAKNIQYF. CDR3 DNA sequence: TGTGCCAGTATGGGGACAGGGTTAGCCAAAAACATTCAGTACTTC.

This chain links TRBV20-1 with TRBJ1-1; D is undetermined. CDR3 size: 14 residues. V lost 0 bases and J 2 bases, leaving 10 bases between the germline ends. CDR1 and CDR2 (germline): DFQATT, SNEGSKA (reference sequence). Here the CDR3 reads CSARDQAFNTEAFF. The CDR3 region has the DNA TGCAGTGCTAGAGATCAGGCCTTTAACACTGAAGCTTTCTTT.

Concerning this clonotype: A much larger clone lies one base from this, so it may be a read error. The gene calls are TRBV5-5 and TRBJ2-1; D is perhaps TRBD1 (5 bases). CDR1 SGHKS and CDR2 YYEKEE come from the germline V gene (reference sequence). The CDR3 extends over 13 amino acids. The germline V and J ends were trimmed by 4 bases and 10 bases, with 15 bases remaining between them. The CDR3 spells CASSHTGAYEQFF. The CDR3 DNA follows: TGTGCCAGCAGCCATACAGGAGCCTACGAGCAGTTCTTC.

The V gene is TRBV6-2 or TRBV6-3, the J gene TRBJ2-5; TRBD2 aligns across 7 bases. V shed 10 bases, J shed 1 base, and the junction held 15 bases outside the gene matches. The CDR3 covers 16 residues. CDR1 is MNHEY and CDR2 is SVGEGT in the germline V gene. The CDR3 coding sequence is TGTGCCACCACCCCCGGGAGGCTAGTTGTCCAAGAGACCCAGTACTTC. It codes for CATTPGRLVVQETQYF.

This chain links TRBV10-3 with TRBJ1-6; D call uncertain. The CDR3 runs 15 residues. Trimming pared 5 bases from V and 0 bases from J, leaving 8 bases between. Germline-derived CDR1 and CDR2 are ENHRY and SYGVKD. CDR3 DNA sequence: TGTGCCATCAGTCCCGGGTCCTCCTATAATTCACCCCTCCACTTT. This sequence encodes CAISPGSSYNSPLHF.

The table lists this clonotype with many counts. The gene calls are TRBV27 and TRBJ2-7; D is perhaps TRBD2 (6 bases). Trimming took 6 bases from V and 2 from J, leaving 14 bases between them. This CDR3 has 14 residues. CDR1 MNHEY and CDR2 SMNVEV come from the germline V gene (reference sequence). CDR3 nucleotide sequence: TGTGCCAGCAGAGTAGCCGCGGGGCCCTACGAGCAGTACTTC. It encodes CASRVAAGPYEQYF.

Note on this clonotype: A read error may be the cause here, since a much bigger clone is one base away. The chain links TRBV12-3 or TRBV12-4 to TRBJ2-1; possibly TRBD1 for D (6 bases). The V gene lost 2 bases and the J gene lost 13 bases, with 18 bases spanning the gap. The CDR3 spans 14 residues. The CDR3 is CASSLRDTQETQFF. The CDR3 DNA follows: TGTGCCAGCAGTTTAAGGGACACCCAAGAGACCCAGTTCTTC.